The clone carrying this T cell receptor (beta chain) has just a few counts. In germline, CDR1 is SGHKS, CDR2 YYEKEE (reference sequence). This CDR3 comprises 13 residues. Deletions cut 2 bases from V and 8 bases from J, with 11 bases between. This specimen comes from a study of response to subunit inactivated influenza vaccine. TCRdb redid the calling of the RT-PCR reads with MiXCR, one entry per CDR3 protein. The table lists about 540,000 distinct CDR3 sequences, roughly 25% of them singletons. The sample was also linked to a second study, of T cells expressing NK-cell markers. Per that paper: UMIs accompanied the 5'RACE template switching by which TCR beta cDNA was made.

This chain joins TRBV5-5 and TRBJ2-1; tentatively, D is TRBD2 (5 bases). The specimen was CD4+ T cells sorted from PBMCs, collected 11 to 12 days after vaccination. The origin of this receptor is a man aged 50 to 60 who received an inactivated influenza vaccine. CDR3: CASSLTSNYEQFF. CDR3 DNA: TGTGCCAGCAGCTTAACTAGTAACTATGAGCAGTTCTTC. The variable domain in full, with the rest retrieved from reference TRBV5-5 and TRBJ2-1, is DAGVTQSPTHLIKTRGQQVTLRCSPISGHKSVSWYQQVLGQGPQFIFQYYEKEERGRGNFPDRFSARQFPNYSSELNVNALLLGDSALYLCASSLTSNYEQFFGPGTRLTVL.